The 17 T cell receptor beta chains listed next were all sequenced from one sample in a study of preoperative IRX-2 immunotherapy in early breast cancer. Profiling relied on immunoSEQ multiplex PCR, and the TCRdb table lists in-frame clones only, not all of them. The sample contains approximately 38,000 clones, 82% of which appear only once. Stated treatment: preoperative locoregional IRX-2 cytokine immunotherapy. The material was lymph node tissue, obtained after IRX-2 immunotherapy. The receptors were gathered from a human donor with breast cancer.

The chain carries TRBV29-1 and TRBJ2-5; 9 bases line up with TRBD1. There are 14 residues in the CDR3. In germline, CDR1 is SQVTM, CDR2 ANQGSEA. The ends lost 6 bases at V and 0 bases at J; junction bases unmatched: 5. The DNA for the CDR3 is TGCAGCGTACTCGGGACAGGGTACCAAGAGACCCAGTACTTC. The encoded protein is CSVLGTGYQETQYF.

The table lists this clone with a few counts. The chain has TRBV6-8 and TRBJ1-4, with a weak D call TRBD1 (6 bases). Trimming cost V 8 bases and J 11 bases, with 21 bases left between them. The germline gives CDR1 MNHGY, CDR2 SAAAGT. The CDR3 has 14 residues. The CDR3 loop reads CASGDRKGMWKLFF. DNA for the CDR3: TGTGCCAGCGGAGACAGGAAGGGTATGTGGAAACTGTTTTTT.

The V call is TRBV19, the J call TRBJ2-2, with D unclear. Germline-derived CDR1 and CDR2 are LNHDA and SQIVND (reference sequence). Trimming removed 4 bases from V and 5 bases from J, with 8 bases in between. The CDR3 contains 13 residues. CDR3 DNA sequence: TGTGCCAGTAGTACCTCCTTTACCGGGGAGCTGTTTTTT. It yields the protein CASSTSFTGELFF.

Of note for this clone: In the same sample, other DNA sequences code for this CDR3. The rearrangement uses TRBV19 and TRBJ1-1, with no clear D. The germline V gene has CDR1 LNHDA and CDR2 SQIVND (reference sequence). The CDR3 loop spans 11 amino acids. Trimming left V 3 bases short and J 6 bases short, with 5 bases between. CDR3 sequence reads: CASSIGPEAFF. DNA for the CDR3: TGTGCCAGTAGTATTGGGCCTGAAGCTTTCTTT.

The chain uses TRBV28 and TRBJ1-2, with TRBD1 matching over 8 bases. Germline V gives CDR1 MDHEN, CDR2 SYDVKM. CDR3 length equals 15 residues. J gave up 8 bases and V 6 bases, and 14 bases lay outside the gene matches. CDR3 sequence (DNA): TGTGCCAGCAGCCTCCCGCCCGGACAGGGATACGGCTACACCTTC. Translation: CASSLPPGQGYGYTF.

CDR3 bases: TGCGCCAGCAGCCAGAACAGGGGTCAGCCCCAGCATTTT. It yields the protein CASSQNRGQPQHF. The chain employs TRBV4-1 and TRBJ1-5, with 7 bases identical to TRBD1. Germline V gene data show CDR1 as MGHRA and CDR2 as YSYEKL. Unmatched junction bases numbered 2, after V lost 3 bases and J lost 6 bases. This CDR3 spans 13 amino acids.

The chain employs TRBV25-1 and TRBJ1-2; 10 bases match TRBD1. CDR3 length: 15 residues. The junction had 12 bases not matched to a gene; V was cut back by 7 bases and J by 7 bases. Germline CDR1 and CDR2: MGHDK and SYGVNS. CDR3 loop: CASTQSETGGFGYTF. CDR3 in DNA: TGTGCCAGCACTCAATCTGAGACAGGGGGCTTTGGCTACACCTTC.

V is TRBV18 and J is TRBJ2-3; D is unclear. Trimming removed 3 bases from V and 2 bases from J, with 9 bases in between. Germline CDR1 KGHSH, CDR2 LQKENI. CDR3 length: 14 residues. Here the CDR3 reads CASSPSANTDTQYF. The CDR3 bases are TGTGCCAGCTCACCGTCGGCCAACACAGATACGCAGTATTTT.

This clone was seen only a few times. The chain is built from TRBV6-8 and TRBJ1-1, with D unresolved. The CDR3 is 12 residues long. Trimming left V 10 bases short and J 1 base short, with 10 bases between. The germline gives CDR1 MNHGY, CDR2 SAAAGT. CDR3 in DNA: TGTGCCATCATGGGTGGGAACACTGAAGCTTTCTTT. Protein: CAIMGGNTEAFF.

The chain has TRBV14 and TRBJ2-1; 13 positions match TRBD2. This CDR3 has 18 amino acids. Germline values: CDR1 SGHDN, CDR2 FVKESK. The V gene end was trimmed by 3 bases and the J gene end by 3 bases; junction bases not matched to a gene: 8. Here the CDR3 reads CASSHSYRTSGGYNEQFF. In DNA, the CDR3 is TGTGCCAGCAGCCACTCATATCGGACTAGCGGGGGCTACAATGAGCAGTTCTTC.

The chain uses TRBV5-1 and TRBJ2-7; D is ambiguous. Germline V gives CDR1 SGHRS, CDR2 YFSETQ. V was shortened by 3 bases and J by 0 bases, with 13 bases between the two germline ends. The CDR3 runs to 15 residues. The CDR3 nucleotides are TGCGCCAGCAGCTGGGCATTTACGGGCTCCTACGAGCAGTACTTC. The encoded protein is CASSWAFTGSYEQYF.

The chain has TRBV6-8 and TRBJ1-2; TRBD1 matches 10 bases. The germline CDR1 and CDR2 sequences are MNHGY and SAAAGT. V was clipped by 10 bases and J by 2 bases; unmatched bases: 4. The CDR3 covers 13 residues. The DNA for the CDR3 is TGTGCCATGAGGGGACAGGGGAACTATGGCTACACCTTC. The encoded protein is CAMRGQGNYGYTF.

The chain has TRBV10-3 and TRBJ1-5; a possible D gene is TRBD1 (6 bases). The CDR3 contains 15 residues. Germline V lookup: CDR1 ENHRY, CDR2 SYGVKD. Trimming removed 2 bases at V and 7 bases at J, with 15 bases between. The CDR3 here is CAISEPWDIGQPQHF. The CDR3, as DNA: TGTGCCATCAGTGAGCCTTGGGACATAGGGCAGCCCCAGCATTTT.

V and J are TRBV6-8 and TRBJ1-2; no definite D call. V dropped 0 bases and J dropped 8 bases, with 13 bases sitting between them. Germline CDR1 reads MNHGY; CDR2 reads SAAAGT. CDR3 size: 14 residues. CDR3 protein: CASSYSTQAPGYTF. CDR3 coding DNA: TGTGCCAGCAGTTACTCTACCCAGGCGCCCGGCTACACCTTC.

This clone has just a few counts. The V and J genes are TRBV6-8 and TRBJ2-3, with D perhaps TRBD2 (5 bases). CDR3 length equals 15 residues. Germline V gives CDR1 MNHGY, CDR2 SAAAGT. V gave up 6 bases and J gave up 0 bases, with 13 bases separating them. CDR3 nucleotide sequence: TGTGCCAGCAGGGCCATAAGAGGGAGCACAGATACGCAGTATTTT. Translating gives CASRAIRGSTDTQYF.

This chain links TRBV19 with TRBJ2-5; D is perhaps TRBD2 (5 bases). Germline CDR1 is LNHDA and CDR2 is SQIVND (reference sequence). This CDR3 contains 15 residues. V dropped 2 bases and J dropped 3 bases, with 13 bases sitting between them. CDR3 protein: CASSIMGRWEETQYF. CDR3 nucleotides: TGTGCCAGTAGTATAATGGGGAGATGGGAAGAGACCCAGTACTTC.

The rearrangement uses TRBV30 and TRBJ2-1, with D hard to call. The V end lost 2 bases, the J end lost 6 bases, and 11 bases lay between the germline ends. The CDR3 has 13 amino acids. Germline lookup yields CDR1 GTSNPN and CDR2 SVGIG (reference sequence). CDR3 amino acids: CAWSWGRPNEQFF. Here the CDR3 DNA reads TGTGCCTGGAGTTGGGGTAGGCCCAATGAGCAGTTCTTC.